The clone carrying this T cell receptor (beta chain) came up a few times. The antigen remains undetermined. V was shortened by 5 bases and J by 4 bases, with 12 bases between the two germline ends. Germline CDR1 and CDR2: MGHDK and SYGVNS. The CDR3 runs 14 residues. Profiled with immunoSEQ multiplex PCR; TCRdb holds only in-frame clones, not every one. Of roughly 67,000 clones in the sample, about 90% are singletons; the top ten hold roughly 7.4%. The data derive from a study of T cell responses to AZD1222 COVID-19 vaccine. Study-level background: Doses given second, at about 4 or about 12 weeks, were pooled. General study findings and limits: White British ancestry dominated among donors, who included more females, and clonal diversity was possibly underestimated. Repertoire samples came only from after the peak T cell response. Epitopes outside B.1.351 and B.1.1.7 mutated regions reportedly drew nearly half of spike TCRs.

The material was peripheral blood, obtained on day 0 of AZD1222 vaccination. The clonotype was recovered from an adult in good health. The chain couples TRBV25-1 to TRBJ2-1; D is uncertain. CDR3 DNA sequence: TGTGCCAGCAGTCCAACCGGGCCGTACAATGAGCAGTTCTTC. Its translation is CASSPTGPYNEQFF.